This T cell receptor (beta chain) was obtained from a study of blood T cell repertoires in COVID-19. The assay was immunoSEQ multiplex PCR, and TCRdb's table has in-frame clones only and misses some. The table records some 25,000 clones, roughly nine tenths of them present only once. V was shortened by 0 bases and J by 5 bases, with 6 bases between the two germline ends. The CDR3 is 14 residues long. Per germline, CDR1 SGHRS and CDR2 YFSETQ. The sequenced sample was peripheral blood. The TCR sequence derives from a man aged 65-85 years with active COVID-19. The rearrangement links TRBV5-1 to TRBJ1-6; D remains ambiguous. The CDR3 region is CASSLGRDNSPLHF. CDR3 coding DNA: TGCGCCAGCAGCTTGGGACGGGATAATTCACCCCTCCACTTT.